This T cell receptor beta chain was observed in a study of blood T cell repertoires in COVID-19. Germline V gives CDR1 MGHDK, CDR2 SYGVNS. The CDR3 spans 16 residues. V was shortened by 3 bases and J by 6 bases, with 20 bases between the two germline ends. Original data processing: Reference gene primer amplification yielded estimated nucleated cell counts. Profiled with immunoSEQ multiplex PCR; TCRdb holds only in-frame clones, not every one. Clone size and the V and J calls come from that table; the DNA yielded D and trimming. Of approximately 82,000 clones in the sample, 85% were seen once. The clonotype comes from an older woman with active or convalescent COVID-19. Sequencing used peripheral blood. V usage is TRBV25-1 and J usage is TRBJ1-2; D is perhaps TRBD1 (6 bases). The CDR3 DNA reads as TGTGCCAGCAGTGACCTATCGACGGGGGGGGCCCATGGCTACACCTTC. Encoded protein: CASSDLSTGGAHGYTF.